Listed below are T cell receptor beta chains from one sample, sequenced in a study of vaccination effects on CD4 cells after COVID-19. The data were produced by immunoSEQ multiplex PCR, yet TCRdb's version contains in-frame clones alone and is incomplete. The profile shows tens of thousands of clones, about 74% of them singletons. The antigens for these receptors are not known. The sample consisted of CD4+ T cells from PBMCs cultured with HCoV-229E spike peptides, taken before COVID-19 vaccination. The receptor set was obtained from a human donor who received a COVID-19 vaccine. The CDR3 runs from the conserved cysteine through the conserved F or W. A D gene is named only where the DNA matches it firmly. Not all rows give a size; the values are once, few, many and, for expanded clones, a class.

V: TRBV7-3
size: -
length: 18
J: TRBJ2-1
D: -
CDR3: CASPPGRGGEKICNEQFF
DNA: TGTGCCAGCCCACCGGGAAGGGGGGGCGAAAAGATATGCAATGAGCAGTTCTTC

V: TRBV7-9
size: -
length: 17
J: TRBJ2-5
D: -
CDR3: CASSFPPGGLPSGTQYF
DNA: TGTGCCAGCAGCTTCCCTCCCGGGGGCCTACCCTCGGGGACCCAGTACTTC

V: TRBV28
size: -
length: 14
J: TRBJ1-2
D: -
CDR3: CAISAGEGYYGYTF
DNA: TGTGCCATCTCGGCCGGGGAGGGCTACTATGGCTACACCTTC

V: TRBV9
size: once
length: 16
J: TRBJ2-2
D: -
CDR3: CASSIQAGAETGELFF
DNA: TGTGCCAGCAGCATACAGGCGGGGGCAGAAACCGGGGAGCTGTTTTTT

V: TRBV9
size: -
length: 14
J: TRBJ2-4
D: TRBD1
CDR3: CASSSRQGIDIQYF
DNA: TGTGCCAGCAGCTCAAGACAGGGGATAGACATTCAGTACTTC

V: TRBV9
size: once
length: 15
J: TRBJ2-3
D: -
CDR3: CASSVVWGPADTQYF
DNA: TGTGCCAGCAGCGTAGTCTGGGGGCCGGCAGATACGCAGTATTTT

V: TRBV7-3
size: -
length: 15
J: TRBJ2-5
D: TRBD2
CDR3: CASSLRGGGQETQYF
DNA: TGTGCCAGCAGCTTAAGAGGCGGGGGACAAGAGACCCAGTACTTC

V: TRBV4-3
size: -
length: 13
J: TRBJ1-6
D: -
CDR3: CASKERYNSPLHF
DNA: TGCGCCAGCAAGGAGCGGTATAATTCACCCCTCCACTTT

V: TRBV10-2
size: -
length: 17
J: TRBJ2-1
D: -
CDR3: CASSALEGQRRNDEQFF
DNA: TGCGCCAGCAGTGCCCTGGAGGGACAGCGTCGCAATGATGAGCAGTTCTTC

V: TRBV19
size: -
length: 14
J: TRBJ1-2
D: -
CDR3: CASSITRGDYGYTF
DNA: TGTGCCAGTAGTATCACCCGGGGCGACTATGGCTACACCTTC

V: TRBV5-1
size: few
length: 14
J: TRBJ1-1
D: -
CDR3: CASSPRAENTEAFF
DNA: TGCGCCAGCAGCCCACGAGCAGAAAACACTGAAGCTTTCTTT